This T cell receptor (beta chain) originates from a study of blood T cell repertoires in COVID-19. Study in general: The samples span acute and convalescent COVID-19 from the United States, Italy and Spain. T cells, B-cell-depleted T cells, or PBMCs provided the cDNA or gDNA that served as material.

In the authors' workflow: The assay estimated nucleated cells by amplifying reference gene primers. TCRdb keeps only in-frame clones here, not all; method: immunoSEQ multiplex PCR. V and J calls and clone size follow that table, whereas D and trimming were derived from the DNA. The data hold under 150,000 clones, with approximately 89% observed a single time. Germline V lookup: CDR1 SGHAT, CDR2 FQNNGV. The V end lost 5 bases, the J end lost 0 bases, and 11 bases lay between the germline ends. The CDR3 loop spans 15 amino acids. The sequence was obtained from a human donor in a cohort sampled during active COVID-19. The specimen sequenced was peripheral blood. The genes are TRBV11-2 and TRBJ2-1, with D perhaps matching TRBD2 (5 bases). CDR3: CASSPWESSYNEQFF. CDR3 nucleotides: TGTGCCAGCAGCCCCTGGGAGAGCTCCTACAATGAGCAGTTCTTC.